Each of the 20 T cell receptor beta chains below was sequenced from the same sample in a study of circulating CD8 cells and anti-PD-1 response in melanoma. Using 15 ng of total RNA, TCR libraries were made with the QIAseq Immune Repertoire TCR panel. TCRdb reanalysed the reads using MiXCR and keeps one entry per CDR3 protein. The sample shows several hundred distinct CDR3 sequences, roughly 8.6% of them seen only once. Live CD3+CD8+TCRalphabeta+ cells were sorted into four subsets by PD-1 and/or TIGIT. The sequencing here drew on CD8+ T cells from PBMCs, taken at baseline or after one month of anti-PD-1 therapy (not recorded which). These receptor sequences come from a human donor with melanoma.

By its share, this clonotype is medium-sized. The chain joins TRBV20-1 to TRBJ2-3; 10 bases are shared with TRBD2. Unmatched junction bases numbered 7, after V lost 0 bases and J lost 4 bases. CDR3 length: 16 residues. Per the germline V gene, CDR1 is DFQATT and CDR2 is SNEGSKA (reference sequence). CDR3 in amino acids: CSARDSTSGDADTQYF. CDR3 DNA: TGCAGTGCTAGAGATTCTACTAGCGGGGATGCAGATACGCAGTATTTT.

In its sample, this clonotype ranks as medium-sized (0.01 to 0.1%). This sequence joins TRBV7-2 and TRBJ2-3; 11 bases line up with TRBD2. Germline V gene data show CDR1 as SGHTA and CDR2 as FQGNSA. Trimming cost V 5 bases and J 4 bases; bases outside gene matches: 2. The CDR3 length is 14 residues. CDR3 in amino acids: CASSMGLAADTQYF. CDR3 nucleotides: TGTGCCAGCAGCATGGGACTAGCGGCAGATACGCAGTATTTT.

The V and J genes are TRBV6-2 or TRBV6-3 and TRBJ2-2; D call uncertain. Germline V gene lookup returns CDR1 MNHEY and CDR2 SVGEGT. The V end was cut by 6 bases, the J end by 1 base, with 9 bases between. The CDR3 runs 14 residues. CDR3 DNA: TGTGCCAGCAGCTCGGACGGGAACACCGGGGAGCTGTTTTTT. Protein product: CASSSDGNTGELFF.

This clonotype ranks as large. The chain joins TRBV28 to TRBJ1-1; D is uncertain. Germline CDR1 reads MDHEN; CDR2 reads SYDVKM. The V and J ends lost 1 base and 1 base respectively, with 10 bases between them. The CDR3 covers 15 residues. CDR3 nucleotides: TGTGCCAGCAGTTTATCGGCAGAGTCGAACACTGAAGCTTTCTTT. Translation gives CASSLSAESNTEAFF.

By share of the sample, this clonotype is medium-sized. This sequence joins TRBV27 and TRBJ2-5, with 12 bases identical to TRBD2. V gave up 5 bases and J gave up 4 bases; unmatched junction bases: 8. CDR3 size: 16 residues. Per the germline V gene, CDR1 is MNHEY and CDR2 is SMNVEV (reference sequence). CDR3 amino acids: CASSEGLAGLLETQYF. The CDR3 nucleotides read TGTGCCAGCAGTGAGGGACTAGCGGGTCTGTTAGAGACCCAGTACTTC.

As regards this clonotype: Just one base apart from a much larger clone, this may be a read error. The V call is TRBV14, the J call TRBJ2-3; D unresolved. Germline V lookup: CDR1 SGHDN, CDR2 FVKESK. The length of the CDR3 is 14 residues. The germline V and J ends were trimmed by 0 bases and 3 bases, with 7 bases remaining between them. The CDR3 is CASSQERATDTQYF. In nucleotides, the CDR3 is TGTGCCAGCAGCCAAGAAAGAGCTACAGATACGCAGTATTTT.

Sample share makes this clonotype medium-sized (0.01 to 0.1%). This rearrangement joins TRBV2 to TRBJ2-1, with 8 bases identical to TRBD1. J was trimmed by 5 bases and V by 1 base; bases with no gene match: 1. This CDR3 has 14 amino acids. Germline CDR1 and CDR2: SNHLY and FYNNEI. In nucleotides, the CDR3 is TGTGCCAGCAGTGAAGGGACAGGGAACAATGAGCAGTTCTTC. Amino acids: CASSEGTGNNEQFF.

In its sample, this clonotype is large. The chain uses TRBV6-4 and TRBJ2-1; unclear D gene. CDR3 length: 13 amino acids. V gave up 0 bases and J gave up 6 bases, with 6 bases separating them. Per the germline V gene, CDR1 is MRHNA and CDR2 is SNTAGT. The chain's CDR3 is CASSDSEPNEQFF. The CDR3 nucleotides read TGTGCCAGCAGTGACTCCGAGCCCAATGAGCAGTTCTTC.

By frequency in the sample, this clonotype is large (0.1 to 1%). Here the CDR3 reads CASSPGQGYEQYF. CDR3 nucleotide sequence: TGTGCCAGCTCCCCGGGACAGGGCTACGAGCAGTACTTC. J is TRBJ2-7 and V is TRBV28, with 9 bases aligning to TRBD1. The CDR3 has 13 residues. The junction had 5 bases not matched to a gene; V was cut back by 8 bases and J by 3 bases. Germline V CDR1 and CDR2: MDHEN, SYDVKM.

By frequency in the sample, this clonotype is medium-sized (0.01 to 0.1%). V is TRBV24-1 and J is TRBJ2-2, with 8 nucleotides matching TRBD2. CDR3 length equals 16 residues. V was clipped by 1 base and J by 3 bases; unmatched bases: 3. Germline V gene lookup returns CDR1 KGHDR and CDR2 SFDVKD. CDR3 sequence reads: CATSDLKAGDTGELFF. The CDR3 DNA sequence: TGTGCCACCAGTGATTTAAAAGCGGGAGACACCGGGGAGCTGTTTTTT.

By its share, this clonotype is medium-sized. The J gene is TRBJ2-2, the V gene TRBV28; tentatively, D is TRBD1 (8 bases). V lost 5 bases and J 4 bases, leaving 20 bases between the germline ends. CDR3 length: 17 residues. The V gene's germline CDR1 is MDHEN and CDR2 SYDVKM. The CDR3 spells CASSTLINRGGTGELFF. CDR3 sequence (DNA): TGTGCCAGCAGTACCCTCATAAACAGGGGGGGCACCGGGGAGCTGTTTTTT.

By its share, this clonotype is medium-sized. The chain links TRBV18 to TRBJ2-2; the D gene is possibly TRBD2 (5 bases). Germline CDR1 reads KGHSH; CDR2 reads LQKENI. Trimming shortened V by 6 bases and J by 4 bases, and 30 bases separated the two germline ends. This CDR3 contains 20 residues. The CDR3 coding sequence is TGTGCCAGCTCCCAGAGCAGAGAACTACGCCCGACTACGGCCACCGGGGAGCTGTTTTTT. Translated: CASSQSRELRPTTATGELFF.

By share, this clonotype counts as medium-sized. CDR3 residues: CASSQDLAGVSTDTQYF. Here the CDR3 DNA reads TGTGCCAGCAGCCAAGATTTAGCGGGAGTTAGTACAGATACGCAGTATTTT. The rearrangement uses TRBV14 and TRBJ2-3; 9 bases line up with TRBD2. V lost 0 bases to trimming and J lost 3 bases; unmatched junction nucleotides: 7. There are 17 residues in the CDR3. Germline V lookup: CDR1 SGHDN, CDR2 FVKESK.

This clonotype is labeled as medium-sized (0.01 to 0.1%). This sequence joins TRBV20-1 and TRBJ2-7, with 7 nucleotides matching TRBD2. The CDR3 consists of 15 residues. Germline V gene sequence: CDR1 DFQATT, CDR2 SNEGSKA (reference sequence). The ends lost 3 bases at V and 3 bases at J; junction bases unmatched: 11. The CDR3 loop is CSARGHRDYNYEQYF. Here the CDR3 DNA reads TGCAGTGCTAGGGGTCACCGGGACTATAACTACGAGCAGTACTTC.

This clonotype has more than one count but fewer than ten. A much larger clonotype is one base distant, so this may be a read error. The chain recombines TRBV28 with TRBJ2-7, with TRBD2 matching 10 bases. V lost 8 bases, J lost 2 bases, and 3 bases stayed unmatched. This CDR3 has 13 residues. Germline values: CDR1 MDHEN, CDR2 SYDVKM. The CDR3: CASELAGTYEQYF. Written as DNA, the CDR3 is TGTGCCAGCGAACTAGCGGGGACCTACGAGCAGTACTTC.

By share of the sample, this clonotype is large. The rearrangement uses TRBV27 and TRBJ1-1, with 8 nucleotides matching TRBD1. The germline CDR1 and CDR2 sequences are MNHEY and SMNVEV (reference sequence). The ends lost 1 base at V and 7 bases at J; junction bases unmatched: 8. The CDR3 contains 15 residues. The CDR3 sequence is CASSLYPGGGGEAFF. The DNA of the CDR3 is TGTGCCAGCAGTTTATACCCAGGGGGCGGCGGTGAAGCTTTCTTT.

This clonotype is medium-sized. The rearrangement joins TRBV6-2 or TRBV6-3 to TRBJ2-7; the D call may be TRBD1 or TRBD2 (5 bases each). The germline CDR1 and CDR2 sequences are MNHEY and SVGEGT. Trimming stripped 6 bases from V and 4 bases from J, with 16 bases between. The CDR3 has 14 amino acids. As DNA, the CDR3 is TGTGCCAGCAGCCAAGAGGACGGGGCTTACGAGCAGTACTTC. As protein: CASSQEDGAYEQYF.

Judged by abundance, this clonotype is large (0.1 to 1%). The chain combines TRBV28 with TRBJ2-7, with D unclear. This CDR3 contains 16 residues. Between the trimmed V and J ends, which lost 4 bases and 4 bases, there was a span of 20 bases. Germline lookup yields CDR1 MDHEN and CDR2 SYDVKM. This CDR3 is CASSSIVGSVRYEQYF. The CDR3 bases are TGTGCCAGCAGTTCCATTGTAGGGTCGGTTCGGTACGAGCAGTACTTC.

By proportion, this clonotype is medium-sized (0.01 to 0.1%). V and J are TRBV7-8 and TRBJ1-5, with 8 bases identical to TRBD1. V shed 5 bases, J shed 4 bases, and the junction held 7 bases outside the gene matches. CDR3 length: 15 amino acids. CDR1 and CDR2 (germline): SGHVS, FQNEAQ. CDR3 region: CASSPSDRDNQPQHF. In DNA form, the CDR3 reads TGTGCCAGCAGCCCCTCGGACAGGGATAATCAGCCCCAGCATTTT.

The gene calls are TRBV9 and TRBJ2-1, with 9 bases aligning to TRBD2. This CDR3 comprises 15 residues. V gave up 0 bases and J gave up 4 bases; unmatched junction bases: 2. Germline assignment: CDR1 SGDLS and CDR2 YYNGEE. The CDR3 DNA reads TGTGCCAGCAGCGTAGAAACTAGCGGGTACAATGAGCAGTTCTTC. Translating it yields CASSVETSGYNEQFF.